Below, 27 T cell receptor beta chains from the same sample are listed, as sequenced in a study of cytomegalovirus exposure and HLA in healthy donors. The primer mix had 60 Vbeta and 13 Jbeta primers. Sequenced by immunoSEQ multiplex PCR; TCRdb stores in-frame clones only, minus some. The sample has 150,000 or so clones, approximately 72% seen once. The specimen was PBMCs. Receptors originate from a human donor in good health.

The V and J genes are TRBV19 and TRBJ1-1; TRBD1 matches 7 bases. CDR1 LNHDA and CDR2 SQIVND come from the germline V gene (reference sequence). This CDR3 spans 15 amino acids. The V and J ends lost 6 bases and 1 base, in that order; junction bases with no gene match: 8. CDR3 protein: CASRPGTAWNTEAFF. The CDR3 DNA reads TGTGCCAGTAGGCCCGGGACAGCCTGGAACACTGAAGCTTTCTTT.

This chain connects TRBV7-3 to TRBJ2-2; TRBD2 matches 7 bases. CDR3 length: 15 residues. Germline V gene lookup returns CDR1 SGHTA and CDR2 FQGTGA. Trimming removed 5 bases from V and 3 bases from J; junction bases left unmatched: 6. In DNA, the CDR3 is TGTGCCAGCAGCCCGCAAGCGGGGTACACCGGGGAGCTGTTTTTT. It encodes CASSPQAGYTGELFF.

This clone turned up a few times. This chain connects TRBV7-8 to TRBJ1-4; D may be TRBD1 (5 bases). Germline V CDR1 and CDR2: SGHVS, FQNEAQ. The CDR3 runs to 15 residues. The V gene lost 4 bases and the J gene lost 0 bases, with 9 bases spanning the gap. This CDR3 reads CASSSDRPTNEKLFF. DNA for the CDR3: TGTGCCAGCAGCTCAGACAGACCAACTAATGAAAAACTGTTTTTT. Filled out from reference TRBV7-8 and TRBJ1-4, the complete variable domain reads GAGVSQSPRYKVAKRGQDVALRCDPISGHVSLFWYQQALGQGPEFLTYFQNEAQLDKSGLPSDRFFAERPEGSVSTLKIQRTQQEDSAVYLCASSSDRPTNEKLFFGSGTQLSVL.

This rearrangement joins TRBV11-2 to TRBJ1-1, with a weak D call TRBD1 (6 bases). This CDR3 has 13 residues. V was trimmed by 5 bases and J by 1 base, leaving 8 bases between them. Germline values: CDR1 SGHAT, CDR2 FQNNGV. The CDR3 sequence is CASSPQGNTEAFF. In DNA form, the CDR3 reads TGTGCCAGCAGCCCACAGGGGAACACTGAAGCTTTCTTT. Looking up the rest from reference TRBV11-2 and TRBJ1-1 gives the full variable domain: EAGVAQSPRYKIIEKRQSVAFWCNPISGHATLYWYQQILGQGPKLLIQFQNNGVVDDSQLPKDRFSAERLKGVDSTLKIQPAKLEDSAVYLCASSPQGNTEAFFGQGTRLTVV.

The V gene is TRBV11-2, the J gene TRBJ2-7; 11 bases are shared with TRBD1. The germline gives CDR1 SGHAT, CDR2 FQNNGV. V trimming: 4 bases; J trimming: 6 bases; junction bases outside the gene matches: 11. The CDR3 loop spans 16 amino acids. CDR3 sequence: CASSWAYGTGGLEQYF. The CDR3 region has the DNA TGTGCCAGCAGCTGGGCCTACGGGACAGGGGGACTCGAGCAGTACTTC.

This clone was observed a handful of times. This chain joins TRBV6-4 and TRBJ1-1; D gene uncertain. CDR1 MRHNA and CDR2 SNTAGT come from the germline V gene. This CDR3 is 13 amino acids long. V dropped 9 bases and J dropped 4 bases, with 15 bases sitting between them. The CDR3 DNA is TGTGCCAGTAGGCGCGGGGAGGGCACTGAAGCTTTCTTT. The encoded protein is CASRRGEGTEAFF.

This chain connects TRBV7-6 to TRBJ1-1; perhaps TRBD1 as D (5 bases). The V gene lost 1 base and the J gene lost 5 bases, with 14 bases spanning the gap. The CDR3 runs 15 residues. Looked up from germline, CDR1 is SGHVS and CDR2 is FNYEAQ. CDR3 residues: CASSLEGVVGTEAFF. The CDR3 DNA sequence: TGTGCCAGCAGCTTAGAAGGGGTCGTGGGAACTGAAGCTTTCTTT.

This chain links TRBV7-9 with TRBJ2-7, with 7 bases lining up with TRBD2. The V segment lost 5 bases and the J segment 0 bases; nucleotides outside the gene matches: 10. The germline CDR1 and CDR2 sequences are SEHNR and FQNEAQ (reference sequence). The CDR3 totals 16 residues. The CDR3: CASSPWEGRSSYEQYF. CDR3 nucleotides: TGTGCCAGCAGCCCATGGGAGGGGCGGTCCTCCTACGAGCAGTACTTC. The entire variable domain, with the rest obtained from reference TRBV7-9 and TRBJ2-7, is as follows: DTGVSQNPRHKITKRGQNVTFRCDPISEHNRLYWYRQTLGQGPEFLTYFQNEAQLEKSRLLSDRFSAERPKGSFSTLEIQRTEQGDSAMYLCASSPWEGRSSYEQYFGPGTRLTVT.

CDR3 nucleotides: TGTGCCAGCAGACTAGGGAAGGGAACTTTCTTT. Amino acid sequence: CASRLGKGTFF. The chain couples TRBV27 to TRBJ1-1; D ambiguous. This CDR3 spans 11 amino acids. Germline assignment: CDR1 MNHEY and CDR2 SMNVEV (reference sequence). Between the trimmed V and J ends, which lost 6 bases and 12 bases, there was a span of 14 bases.

This sequence joins TRBV9 and TRBJ2-7; 8 bases agree with TRBD1. CDR1 and CDR2 from the germline V gene are SGDLS and YYNGEE. Trimming removed 4 bases from V and 3 bases from J; junction bases left unmatched: 12. This CDR3 is 16 amino acids long. Here the CDR3 DNA reads TGTGCCAGCAGCCCATCTCCCAGGGGGCGCCTCTACGAGCAGTACTTC. As protein: CASSPSPRGRLYEQYF.

The sample holds a few counts of this clone. The J gene is TRBJ2-1, the V gene TRBV7-6, with 7 bases that match TRBD2. V shed 5 bases, J shed 7 bases, and the junction held 5 bases outside the gene matches. The CDR3 spans 13 residues. Germline V gene sequence: CDR1 SGHVS, CDR2 FNYEAQ. CDR3 protein: CASSLAGVNEQFF. The CDR3, as DNA: TGTGCCAGCAGCCTTGCGGGGGTAAATGAGCAGTTCTTC.

The chain links TRBV6-6 to TRBJ1-6, with 7 bases matching TRBD1. The V segment lost 4 bases and the J segment 11 bases; nucleotides outside the gene matches: 8. Germline V gene lookup returns CDR1 MNHNY and CDR2 SVGAGI (reference sequence). CDR3 length equals 14 residues. This chain's CDR3 is CASSFATGRAPLHF. Written as DNA, the CDR3 is TGTGCCAGCAGTTTCGCGACAGGGCGCGCACCCCTCCACTTT.

This clone appeared once. The J gene is TRBJ1-3, the V gene TRBV2; 10 bases line up with TRBD1. Germline CDR1 SNHLY, CDR2 FYNNEI. V shed 5 bases, J shed 3 bases, and the junction held 7 bases outside the gene matches. There are 16 residues in the CDR3. The CDR3 loop reads CASSQGQGVRGNTIYF. CDR3 DNA sequence: TGTGCCAGCAGTCAAGGACAGGGGGTGCGTGGAAACACCATATATTTT.

The chain employs TRBV19 and TRBJ2-5; TRBD2 agrees at 7 bases. V shed 7 bases, J shed 5 bases, and the junction held 7 bases outside the gene matches. Germline V CDR1 and CDR2: LNHDA, SQIVND (reference sequence). There are 13 residues in the CDR3. CDR3 amino acids: CASNRGGGETQYF. The DNA of the CDR3 is TGTGCCAGTAATCGCGGGGGAGGGGAGACCCAGTACTTC.

The V call is TRBV5-8, the J call TRBJ2-3; 15 bases align to TRBD2. Trimming removed 4 bases from V and 6 bases from J; junction bases left unmatched: 6. The CDR3 is 16 residues long. Germline V gene data show CDR1 as SGHTS and CDR2 as YDEGEE. Here the CDR3 reads CASSAGTSGGWDTQYF. CDR3 coding DNA: TGTGCCAGCAGCGCGGGGACTAGCGGGGGGTGGGATACGCAGTATTTT.

V and J are TRBV11-2 and TRBJ2-2; 8 nucleotides line up with TRBD2. The CDR3 contains 15 residues. In germline, CDR1 is SGHAT, CDR2 FQNNGV. Unmatched junction bases numbered 5, after V lost 2 bases and J lost 6 bases. The chain's CDR3 is CASSLLRLAPGELFF. The DNA for the CDR3 is TGTGCCAGCAGCTTATTGCGACTAGCGCCCGGGGAGCTGTTTTTT.

The genes are TRBV5-4 and TRBJ1-3; 10 bases are a match to TRBD1. Trimming removed 4 bases from V and 2 bases from J; junction bases left unmatched: 3. Germline CDR1 reads SGHNT; CDR2 reads YYREEE (reference sequence). CDR3 length: 15 amino acids. Here the CDR3 DNA reads TGTGCCAGCAGCGCCGGGACAGGGGCTGGAAACACCATATATTTT. Its protein product is CASSAGTGAGNTIYF.

Comments on this clone: Other DNA sequences in the same sample also yield this CDR3. The chain employs TRBV6-5 and TRBJ2-5, with D perhaps matching TRBD1 (6 bases). Trimming removed 0 bases from V and 4 bases from J, with 12 bases in between. CDR1 is MNHEY, CDR2 SVGAGI, per germline. The CDR3 is 15 amino acids. CDR3 DNA sequence: TGTGCCAGCAGTTACTCAAGATCCAGGGGAGAGACCCAGTACTTC. Residues: CASSYSRSRGETQYF.

This rearrangement joins TRBV19 to TRBJ2-2, with 8 bases identical to TRBD1. CDR1 and CDR2 from the germline V gene are LNHDA and SQIVND (reference sequence). Germline trimming cut 5 bases from V and 0 bases from J; bases unmatched to any gene: 11. The length of the CDR3 is 18 residues. The CDR3 sequence: CASSFQGTGESNTGELFF. In nucleotides, the CDR3 is TGTGCCAGTAGTTTCCAAGGGACAGGAGAGTCGAACACCGGGGAGCTGTTTTTT.

V is TRBV5-8 and J is TRBJ1-1; unclear D gene. V was trimmed by 1 base and J by 10 bases, leaving 17 bases between them. The germline V gene has CDR1 SGHTS and CDR2 YDEGEE. CDR3 size: 14 residues. The CDR3 here is CASSLFTGIAVAFF. The DNA of the CDR3 is TGTGCCAGCAGCTTGTTCACGGGGATCGCGGTAGCTTTCTTT.

A single count supports this clone. The chain carries TRBV30 and TRBJ1-5, with D perhaps TRBD1 (5 bases). With 4 bases removed from V and 7 bases from J, the gap between germline ends came to 20 bases. Germline V gene sequence: CDR1 GTSNPN, CDR2 SVGIG (reference sequence). CDR3 size: 15 residues. CDR3 residues: CAWIRPPRVRQPQHF. The CDR3 region has the DNA TGTGCCTGGATCCGGCCGCCCAGGGTGAGACAGCCCCAGCATTTT.

The chain is built from TRBV5-5 and TRBJ1-4; 7 bases align to TRBD1. Germline CDR1 and CDR2: SGHKS and YYEKEE (reference sequence). The CDR3 extends over 15 amino acids. Trimming removed 5 bases from V and 0 bases from J; junction bases left unmatched: 4. The CDR3 sequence is CASSSGTATNEKLFF. Here the CDR3 DNA reads TGTGCCAGCAGTTCGGGGACAGCAACTAATGAAAAACTGTTTTTT.

This clone was seen only once. The chain has TRBV5-6 and TRBJ1-2; 12 positions agree with TRBD1. J gave up 13 bases and V 2 bases, and 15 bases lay outside the gene matches. CDR1 SGHDT and CDR2 YYEEEE come from the germline V gene. The CDR3 is made up of 16 amino acids. The CDR3, as DNA: TGTGCCAGCAGCTTCCGTGGAATGGGACAGGGGGCATTAGGCACCTTC. This sequence encodes CASSFRGMGQGALGTF.

The table lists this clone with a count of one. This rearrangement joins TRBV5-6 to TRBJ1-3; 7 bases are a match to TRBD1. The CDR3 is 17 residues long. The germline V gene encodes CDR1 SGHDT and CDR2 YYEEEE. J lost 3 bases, V lost 4 bases, and 13 bases had no gene match. The CDR3 DNA sequence: TGTGCCAGCAGCCGTCGCCTGACAGGGTCCCTTGGAAACACCATATATTTT. It is translated as CASSRRLTGSLGNTIYF.

V and J are TRBV7-8 and TRBJ1-2; D not certain. The ends were cut back, 3 bases at V and 4 bases at J, with 15 bases in the middle. The CDR3 has 15 amino acids. CDR1 and CDR2 (germline): SGHVS, FQNEAQ. CDR3 in DNA: TGTGCCAGCAGCTTGAGGGATGCGGTAGGCTATGGCTACACCTTC. Protein product: CASSLRDAVGYGYTF.

The sample holds a few counts of this clone. The chain links TRBV6-6 to TRBJ1-2; D is perhaps TRBD1 (6 bases). Trimming took 0 bases from V and 7 from J, leaving 12 bases between them. Germline V CDR1 and CDR2: MNHNY, SVGAGI (reference sequence). CDR3 length equals 14 residues. The CDR3 DNA reads TGTGCCAGCAGTTACTCGACAGGATCCGGTGGCTACACCTTC. Translating gives CASSYSTGSGGYTF.

V gene TRBV7-8 combines with J gene TRBJ1-3; D is undetermined. The CDR3 runs to 14 residues. Germline CDR1 is SGHVS and CDR2 is FQNEAQ. V shed 8 bases and J shed 0 bases, with 11 bases lying between them. CDR3 residues: CASQRAGSGNTIYF. DNA of the CDR3: TGTGCCAGCCAAAGGGCGGGCTCTGGAAACACCATATATTTT.